The clone carrying this T cell receptor beta chain has ten or more counts. Its antigen remains unknown. The germline V and J ends were trimmed by 0 bases and 5 bases, with 5 bases remaining between them. Germline CDR1 and CDR2: LNHNV and YYDKDF (reference sequence). CDR3 length: 13 amino acids. This record comes from a study of T-cell reconstitution after alpha-beta-depleted transplantation in children. General study findings and limits: Elevated TCRbeta diversity at day 60 was traced, in some patients, to surviving recipient T cells and thymic progenitors. Reportedly, alpha-beta T cells present about two months post-transplant originated from several hundred expanded clones of graft origin. At one year after transplant, newly produced T cells mostly accounted for T-cell counts and diversity.

Preparation of the TCRbeta library used unique molecular identifiers. Each CDR3 protein gets one entry after TCRdb re-called the PCR reads with MiXCR. The sample includes 180,000 or so distinct CDR3 sequences, 6.3% seen only once; the top ten take approximately 4.1%. The V call is TRBV15, the J call TRBJ2-1; no clear D. The clonotype was recovered from a girl under three years old with combined immunodeficiency, due to receive a stem cell transplant. The specimen was PBMCs, collected before TCRalphabeta/CD19-depleted stem cell transplant. This CDR3 is CATSRESNNEQFF. In nucleotides, the CDR3 is TGTGCCACCAGCAGAGAGTCAAACAATGAGCAGTTCTTC.